This T cell receptor (beta chain) was recovered during a study of shared clonotypes between healthy human individuals. Study results and caveats: Rarefaction demonstrated incomplete sorted-subset sequencing despite large depth. Generation of non-shared clonotypes was less probable than generation of clonotypes shared by all four donors.

As to this clone: Its antigen remains unidentified.

For sorted subsets, about 190 ng DNA per replicate equaled roughly 30,000 T cell genomes. Sequencing was performed with immunoSEQ multiplex PCR; in TCRdb, only in-frame clones are kept and a portion is missing. Of roughly 680,000 clones listed, 72% were seen once; the top ten hold more than 1.5%. The CDR3 loop spans 16 amino acids. The V segment lost 6 bases and the J segment 2 bases; nucleotides outside the gene matches: 13. The germline gives CDR1 SGHVS, CDR2 FQNEAQ. The sample taken for sequencing was memory CD4+ T cells sorted from blood. The subset here: CD45RA-negative fraction. This clonotype was obtained from a woman under 40 in good health. The chain carries TRBV7-8 and TRBJ2-7; TRBD1 agrees at 7 bases. The CDR3: CASRPGETGSTYEQYF. CDR3 nucleotide sequence: TGTGCCAGCAGACCTGGGGAGACAGGGTCAACCTACGAGCAGTACTTC. The whole variable domain, filled in from reference TRBV7-8 and TRBJ2-7, reads GAGVSQSPRYKVAKRGQDVALRCDPISGHVSLFWYQQALGQGPEFLTYFQNEAQLDKSGLPSDRFFAERPEGSVSTLKIQRTQQEDSAVYLCASRPGETGSTYEQYFGPGTRLTVT.